The 21 T cell receptor beta chains listed next were all sequenced from one sample in a study of a mutant IDH1 vaccine in newly diagnosed glioma (TCRdb year 2021). The meaning of the sample's time point label: week 23, last vaccination. Every vaccine dose consisted of 300 ug of a 20-mer mutant IDH1 peptide in Montanide, administered subcutaneously together with topical imiquimod. The method behind the library was the immunoSEQ multiplex PCR assay. Entries here come from immuneACCESS through TCRdb and include only in-frame sequences with V and J called. Some clones fail to appear in such tables; in the studies checked, an unresolved V gene covers under half of the shortfall, and the cause of the remainder is unknown. For this sample there are roughly 43,000 clones; roughly 84% appear just once. Clones ranked in the top ten supply 2% to 3% of the sample. The antigens these receptors bind are not known.

The sequencing here drew on PBMCs, taken from a glioma patient whose treatment included an IDH1 peptide vaccine. The receptors originated from a woman aged 18-35 years with glioma. Some clones in this sample may be carry-over from other donors' samples.

The genes are TRBV28 and TRBJ1-5; D is unresolved. Germline CDR1 and CDR2: MDHEN and SYDVKM. This CDR3 has 20 amino acids. The V and J ends lost 3 bases and 1 base respectively, with 25 bases between them. CDR3 nucleotide sequence: TGTGCCAGCAGTTTCGCGAGTTGGAGGCCTGGTTTTAGAAGCAATCAGCCCCAGCATTTT. Encoded protein: CASSFASWRPGFRSNQPQHF.

The V gene is TRBV18, the J gene TRBJ1-1, with D perhaps TRBD1 (5 bases). V was pared by 2 bases and J by 10 bases, with 23 bases between. Germline CDR1 and CDR2: KGHSH and LQKENI. This CDR3 has 16 residues. The CDR3: CASSPEGLGLPGPAFF. The CDR3 DNA is TGTGCCAGCTCACCAGAAGGGTTGGGGCTCCCAGGTCCAGCTTTCTTT.

This clone appeared a single time. This chain links TRBV28 with TRBJ2-7, with D maybe TRBD1 (5 bases). This CDR3 spans 14 amino acids. The germline V and J ends were trimmed by 6 bases and 0 bases, with 12 bases remaining between them. CDR1 is MDHEN, CDR2 SYDVKM, per germline. The DNA for the CDR3 is TGTGCCAGCAGGCCCCAGGGATTCTCCTACGAGCAGTACTTC. Amino acids: CASRPQGFSYEQYF.

The chain couples TRBV19 to TRBJ2-1, with 9 bases identical to TRBD2. This CDR3 is built from 17 residues. The V segment lost 5 bases and the J segment 10 bases; nucleotides outside the gene matches: 18. The germline V gene has CDR1 LNHDA and CDR2 SQIVND (reference sequence). The CDR3 is CASSARLAAVRKKEQFF. The CDR3 coding sequence is TGTGCCAGTAGTGCGCGACTAGCGGCGGTACGGAAAAAGGAGCAGTTCTTC.

The gene calls are TRBV27 and TRBJ1-1; D ambiguous. Germline assignment: CDR1 MNHEY and CDR2 SMNVEV (reference sequence). The V gene lost 7 bases and the J gene lost 0 bases, with 15 bases spanning the gap. The CDR3 has 15 residues. The CDR3 nucleotides read TGTGCCAGCACCCCCAGAGGAGACATGAACACTGAAGCTTTCTTT. It encodes CASTPRGDMNTEAFF.

This chain links TRBV14 with TRBJ1-2; TRBD1 might be the D (5 bases). Trimming took 3 bases from V and 0 from J, leaving 8 bases between them. This CDR3 has 14 amino acids. Germline lookup yields CDR1 SGHDN and CDR2 FVKESK. The CDR3 sequence: CASSQATANYGYTF. CDR3 nucleotide sequence: TGTGCCAGCAGCCAGGCGACAGCTAACTATGGCTACACCTTC.

The V call is TRBV19, the J call TRBJ2-7, with 8 bases lining up with TRBD2. This CDR3 region has 14 residues. After removal of 6 bases from V and 2 bases from J, the junction contained 6 bases not matched to a gene. Germline V lookup: CDR1 LNHDA, CDR2 SQIVND (reference sequence). This chain's CDR3 is CASRPGGATYEQYF. In DNA, the CDR3 is TGTGCCAGTAGACCGGGAGGGGCCACCTACGAGCAGTACTTC.

This chain uses TRBV7-3 with TRBJ2-1; TRBD2 matches 14 bases. The germline V gene has CDR1 SGHTA and CDR2 FQGTGA. There are 19 residues in the CDR3. With 5 bases clipped from V and 8 bases from J, the junction kept 17 bases outside the gene matches. The CDR3 nucleotides are TGTGCCAGCAGCCCCCCGGGACCGGCGACTAGCGGGAGGGCGGATGAGCAGTTCTTC. Protein sequence: CASSPPGPATSGRADEQFF.

The chain uses TRBV5-1 and TRBJ2-5; 11 nucleotides match TRBD2. The CDR3 has 16 residues. Germline trimming cut 0 bases from V and 4 bases from J; bases unmatched to any gene: 5. Per the germline V gene, CDR1 is SGHRS and CDR2 is YFSETQ. The CDR3 coding sequence is TGCGCCAGCAGCTTGGGACTAGCGGGGACGGGAGAGACCCAGTACTTC. It is translated as CASSLGLAGTGETQYF.

This clone appeared a few times. J is TRBJ2-3 and V is TRBV5-4, with D perhaps TRBD1 (5 bases). Per the germline V gene, CDR1 is SGHNT and CDR2 is YYREEE (reference sequence). The CDR3 length is 14 residues. The ends were cut back, 2 bases at V and 0 bases at J, with 7 bases in the middle. CDR3 sequence reads: CASSFTGSTDTQYF. CDR3 nucleotides: TGTGCCAGCAGCTTCACAGGTAGCACAGATACGCAGTATTTT. Full variable domain (remainder filled in from reference TRBV5-4 and TRBJ2-3): ETGVTQSPTHLIKTRGQQVTLRCSSQSGHNTVSWYQQALGQGPQFIFQYYREEENGRGNFPPRFSGLQFPNYSSELNVNALELDDSALYLCASSFTGSTDTQYFGPGTRLTVL.

The gene calls are TRBV6-5 and TRBJ1-2, with 7 bases matching TRBD1. This CDR3 region has 13 residues. Trimming took 4 bases from V and 5 from J; bases not matched to a gene: 4. Germline CDR1 and CDR2: MNHEY and SVGAGI. The CDR3 spells CASSSTGRYGYTF. CDR3 coding DNA: TGTGCCAGCAGTTCGACAGGGAGGTATGGCTACACCTTC.

The chain has TRBV10-3 and TRBJ2-2; no clear D. Trimming pared 2 bases from V and 0 bases from J, leaving 4 bases between. Looked up from germline, CDR1 is ENHRY and CDR2 is SYGVKD. The CDR3 length is 14 residues. In DNA, the CDR3 is TGTGCCATCAGTGAGCTGGCGAACACCGGGGAGCTGTTTTTT. Its translation: CAISELANTGELFF.

J is TRBJ2-2 and V is TRBV10-3; 10 bases match TRBD2. The CDR3 runs to 17 residues. Germline V gene data show CDR1 as ENHRY and CDR2 as SYGVKD. V shed 6 bases, J shed 4 bases, and the junction held 11 bases outside the gene matches. CDR3 sequence: CAIRSSGRVSGTGELFF. The CDR3 coding sequence is TGTGCCATCAGATCAAGCGGGAGGGTTTCGGGCACCGGGGAGCTGTTTTTT.

V gene TRBV6-4 combines with J gene TRBJ1-2, with 9 bases identical to TRBD1. Germline CDR1 reads MRHNA; CDR2 reads SNTAGT. V lost 0 bases to trimming and J lost 14 bases; unmatched junction nucleotides: 7. This CDR3 is 13 amino acids long. CDR3 in DNA: TGTGCCAGCAGTGACTCACCGGGACAGGGTGAGACCTTC. Translating gives CASSDSPGQGETF.

V is TRBV7-3 and J is TRBJ2-7, with D tentatively TRBD1 or TRBD2 (5 bases each). With 5 bases removed from V and 2 bases from J, the gap between germline ends came to 13 bases. The CDR3 is made up of 14 amino acids. Germline values: CDR1 SGHTA, CDR2 FQGTGA. This chain's CDR3 is CASSPGTIPYEQYF. In DNA form, the CDR3 reads TGTGCCAGCAGCCCCGGGACGATCCCCTACGAGCAGTACTTC.

V and J are TRBV7-9 and TRBJ2-7; D not resolved. V was pared by 8 bases and J by 5 bases, with 16 bases between. CDR1 SEHNR and CDR2 FQNEAQ come from the germline V gene (reference sequence). The CDR3 runs 13 residues. This CDR3 is CASAFVGSHEQYF. In nucleotides, the CDR3 is TGTGCCAGCGCCTTCGTGGGAAGCCACGAGCAGTACTTC.

By proportion, this clone is medium-sized. The chain employs TRBV2 and TRBJ1-5; D is possibly TRBD1 (6 bases). V was cut by 4 bases and J by 5 bases, with 12 bases left in between. This CDR3 region has 14 residues. CDR1 and CDR2 from the germline V gene are SNHLY and FYNNEI. CDR3 DNA sequence: TGTGCCAGCAGTGTTTGGGCAGGGGATCAGCCCCAGCATTTT. As protein: CASSVWAGDQPQHF.

This clone has only one observation. The rearrangement links TRBV29-1 to TRBJ2-4, with TRBD2 matching 8 bases. V lost 6 bases to trimming and J lost 3 bases; unmatched junction nucleotides: 10. The CDR3 is 15 amino acids. Per the germline V gene, CDR1 is SQVTM and CDR2 is ANQGSEA. The CDR3 region is CSVQGTRRGKNIQYF. The CDR3 DNA follows: TGCAGCGTCCAAGGGACTAGACGGGGCAAAAACATTCAGTACTTC.

This clone was counted between two and nine times. The V call is TRBV25-1, the J call TRBJ2-3; 7 bases are shared with TRBD1. Germline V lookup: CDR1 MGHDK, CDR2 SYGVNS. CDR3 length equals 13 residues. V shed 6 bases, J shed 4 bases, and the junction held 4 bases outside the gene matches. The CDR3, as DNA: TGTGCCAGCAGGCCTACAGGGGCAGATACGCAGTATTTT. Translation: CASRPTGADTQYF.

The genes are TRBV14 and TRBJ2-6, with D hard to call. Trimming cost V 0 bases and J 1 base, with 16 bases left between them. Germline V gene sequence: CDR1 SGHDN, CDR2 FVKESK. This CDR3 spans 19 amino acids. The CDR3 DNA follows: TGTGCCAGCAGCCAAGATAGAAGGGTCCCCCGATCTGGGGCCAACGTCCTGACTTTC. Its translation: CASSQDRRVPRSGANVLTF.

This clone has just one count. The chain links TRBV7-6 to TRBJ2-3, with 15 bases aligning to TRBD2. CDR3 length: 16 amino acids. Germline CDR1 reads SGHVS; CDR2 reads FNYEAQ. Germline trimming cut 6 bases from V and 6 bases from J; bases unmatched to any gene: 7. The CDR3 loop is CASSWGLAGGVDTQYF. The DNA for the CDR3 is TGTGCCAGCAGTTGGGGACTAGCGGGGGGCGTCGATACGCAGTATTTT.